The present entry profiles one T cell receptor beta chain with its context. Germline V gives CDR1 MNHEY, CDR2 SVGAGI. The CDR3 has 14 residues. J gave up 4 bases and V 5 bases, and 7 bases lay outside the gene matches. TCRdb's copy holds only in-frame clones and misses some; the assay was immunoSEQ multiplex PCR. Counted here are approximately 320,000 clones, roughly 89% occurring once; the ten biggest clones make up approximately 10%. The sample originates from a study of blood T cell repertoires in COVID-19. Study as a whole: COVID-19 samples collected from the United States, Italy and Spain covered acute and convalescent phases.

This sequence originates from a woman aged 25 to 39 with COVID-19, enrolled during active disease. Specimen: peripheral blood. This chain joins TRBV6-5 and TRBJ1-2; 7 nucleotides line up with TRBD1. The CDR3 is CASSSTGTVYGYTF. CDR3 nucleotide sequence: TGTGCCAGCAGTAGTACCGGGACAGTCTATGGCTACACCTTC.